This T cell receptor beta chain was captured in a study of T cell responses to AZD1222 COVID-19 vaccine. TCRdb keeps only in-frame clones here, not all; method: immunoSEQ multiplex PCR. The data contain 150,000 or so clones, about 90% of them singletons. This clone was found many times. What it binds is not known. Study results and limitations: White British ancestry dominated among donors, who included more females, and clonal diversity was possibly underestimated.

Germline V gene data show CDR1 as MNHEY and CDR2 as SVGAGI. CDR3 size: 12 residues. The junction had 6 bases not matched to a gene; V was cut back by 7 bases and J by 12 bases. The TCR sequence derives from an adult who received the AZD1222 COVID-19 vaccine. The J gene is TRBJ2-7, the V gene TRBV6-5, with 13 bases fitting TRBD2. This sample comprised peripheral blood, obtained 28 days after the second AZD1222 dose. CDR3 in amino acids: CASKTSGGIPYF. CDR3 DNA: TGTGCCAGCAAGACTAGCGGGGGGATCCCGTACTTC.